This TCR beta chain was observed in a study of PD-1 blockade in classical Hodgkin lymphoma. Patients all relapsed after autologous stem cell transplantation, and there was variation in brentuximab vedotin exposure. Libraries were prepared by immunoSEQ multiplex PCR; TCRdb keeps only in-frame clonotypes and omits some of them. The data hold about 4,200 clones, with 66% observed a single time. Note on this clone: Its specificity is not known.

Study-wide findings and caveats: Baseline diversity was lower in partial responders and progressors than complete responders.

V lost 5 bases and J lost 11, with 18 bases in between. Germline values: CDR1 GTSNPN, CDR2 SVGIG (reference sequence). The CDR3 spans 12 residues. The rearrangement links TRBV30 to TRBJ1-1, with D possibly TRBD1 on 5 matching bases. This material consisted of peripheral blood mononuclear cells (PBMCs), taken before the second cycle of nivolumab. The sequence was obtained from a human donor with classical Hodgkin lymphoma. The CDR3 protein is CAWSPGAGTAFF. The DNA for the CDR3 is TGTGCCTGGTCCCCTGGGGCAGGCACGGCTTTCTTT.